Sequencing of this T cell receptor (beta chain) was carried out in a study of blood T cell repertoires in COVID-19. Study-level information: Acute and convalescent COVID-19 samples came from the United States, Italy and Spain. T cells, B-cell-depleted T cells, or PBMCs provided the cDNA or gDNA that served as material.

Methods used by the authors: Estimation of nucleated cell counts relied on the amplification of reference gene primers. Profiling relied on immunoSEQ multiplex PCR, and the TCRdb table lists in-frame clones only, not all of them. The V and J calls and clone size were taken over from that table, and D and trimming were inferred from the DNA. The sample lists 250,000 to 300,000 clones, under 90% occurring once. Germline V gene data show CDR1 as SEHNR and CDR2 as FQNEAQ (reference sequence). CDR3 size: 14 residues. V gave up 8 bases and J gave up 7 bases, with 20 bases separating them. Participants, about 18 to 90 years old, spanned under 25 US areas.

The chain has TRBV7-9 and TRBJ1-1, with a possible D match to TRBD1 (5 bases). This TCR came from a man aged 25 to 40 with acute COVID-19. Sequences were obtained from PBMCs or T cells enriched from blood (not recorded which). The CDR3 nucleotides are TGTGCCAGCCGCCCTGGGGGGGGTAGGTTTGAAGCTTTCTTT. This translates into CASRPGGGRFEAFF.